This entry concerns a single TCR beta chain. Libraries were prepared by immunoSEQ multiplex PCR; TCRdb keeps only in-frame clonotypes and omits some of them. The sample has about 130,000 clones; over 75% are singletons. This sample stems from a study of cytotoxic CD8 clonotypes in ibrutinib-treated CLL. The V gene's germline CDR1 is SGDLS and CDR2 YYNGEE. The CDR3 totals 16 residues. V lost 0 bases to trimming and J lost 2 bases; unmatched junction nucleotides: 2. The specimen was PBMCs, collected after 24 months of ibrutinib treatment. This sequence joins TRBV9 and TRBJ2-2; 9 bases are shared with TRBD2. The clonotype originates from a human donor with chronic lymphocytic leukemia. Written as DNA, the CDR3 is TGTGCCAGCAGCGTAGGCGGGAGGGGTAACACCGGGGAGCTGTTTTTT. Translated, it gives CASSVGGRGNTGELFF.